These 24 T cell receptor beta chains share one sample of origin, sequenced in a study of cytomegalovirus exposure and HLA in healthy donors. Researchers ran the PCR with 60 Vbeta and 13 Jbeta primers. The method was immunoSEQ multiplex PCR; TCRdb's version includes in-frame clones alone and lacks a portion of them. The profile shows over 100,000 clones, less than 65% of them singletons. The sequencing input was PBMCs. The receptors come from a man aged 35 to 55 in good health and CMV-seropositive.

The chain combines TRBV2 with TRBJ2-2, with 12 nucleotides matching TRBD2. The CDR3 runs to 15 residues. CDR1 is SNHLY, CDR2 FYNNEI, per germline. V was clipped by 5 bases and J by 8 bases; unmatched bases: 6. CDR3 loop: CASSLTSGSPGELFF. In DNA form, the CDR3 reads TGTGCCAGCAGTCTGACTAGCGGGAGTCCGGGGGAGCTGTTTTTT.

The CDR3 region has the DNA TGTGCCAGCAGTGACCTGGGGCCCAATGAAAAACTGTTTTTT. Translated, it gives CASSDLGPNEKLFF. The rearrangement joins TRBV2 to TRBJ1-4; perhaps TRBD1 as D (5 bases). CDR1 and CDR2 from the germline V gene are SNHLY and FYNNEI. V was clipped by 3 bases and J by 5 bases, with 10 bases between them. This CDR3 region has 14 residues.

V usage is TRBV15 and J usage is TRBJ2-1, with 15 bases that match TRBD2. The J segment lost 4 bases and the V segment lost 9 bases, leaving 10 bases of the junction unmatched. This CDR3 is 17 amino acids long. CDR1 and CDR2 (germline): LNHNV, YYDKDF (reference sequence). In DNA, the CDR3 is TGTGCCACGACGCTCGGGACTAGCGGGGGGATGTACAATGAGCAGTTCTTC. Amino acids: CATTLGTSGGMYNEQFF.

The V and J genes are TRBV27 and TRBJ2-5, with D hard to call. V was pared by 4 bases and J by 0 bases, with 15 bases between. The CDR3 contains 16 residues. Germline V gene data show CDR1 as MNHEY and CDR2 as SMNVEV (reference sequence). The CDR3 nucleotides are TGTGCCAGCAGTTCATTGTCCAAAGACTACCAAGAGACCCAGTACTTC. Its translation is CASSSLSKDYQETQYF.

A few counts support this clone. The same CDR3 also results from other DNA sequences found in this sample. The chain uses TRBV6-5 and TRBJ1-5, with TRBD1 matching 7 bases. The germline V gene encodes CDR1 MNHEY and CDR2 SVGAGI. Trimming removed 6 bases from V and 5 bases from J; junction bases left unmatched: 7. The CDR3 is 14 amino acids. The CDR3: CASRPGQAHQPQHF. CDR3 sequence (DNA): TGTGCCAGCAGACCCGGACAGGCTCATCAGCCCCAGCATTTT.

The V gene is TRBV5-5, the J gene TRBJ1-2; TRBD1 matches 8 bases. J was trimmed by 5 bases and V by 4 bases; bases with no gene match: 7. The CDR3 is 14 residues long. Per germline, CDR1 SGHKS and CDR2 YYEKEE (reference sequence). The CDR3 bases are TGTGCCAGCAGCCGCCTGGGACAGGCATATGGCTACACCTTC. Translation: CASSRLGQAYGYTF. Filled out from reference TRBV5-5 and TRBJ1-2, the complete variable domain reads DAGVTQSPTHLIKTRGQQVTLRCSPISGHKSVSWYQQVLGQGPQFIFQYYEKEERGRGNFPDRFSARQFPNYSSELNVNALLLGDSALYLCASSRLGQAYGYTFGSGTRLTVV.

The chain recombines TRBV7-2 with TRBJ2-2, with D perhaps TRBD1 (6 bases). The CDR3 sequence is 16 residues long. V was shortened by 2 bases and J by 0 bases, with 10 bases between the two germline ends. In germline, CDR1 is SGHTA, CDR2 FQGNSA. CDR3 sequence reads: CASSLFGTSNTGELFF. The CDR3 DNA follows: TGTGCCAGCAGCTTATTCGGGACATCGAACACCGGGGAGCTGTTTTTT.

This chain joins TRBV5-1 and TRBJ1-6, with TRBD1 identical over 8 bases. CDR3 length: 15 residues. CDR1 is SGHRS, CDR2 YFSETQ, per germline. The V segment lost 2 bases and the J segment 7 bases; nucleotides outside the gene matches: 5. This chain's CDR3 is CASSLTGGANSPLHF. In DNA form, the CDR3 reads TGCGCCAGCAGCTTAACAGGGGGTGCCAATTCACCCCTCCACTTT.

The chain's CDR3 is CASSLGETGVEQYF. The CDR3 DNA reads TGCGCCAGCAGCTTAGGGGAGACAGGGGTCGAGCAGTACTTC. V usage is TRBV5-1 and J usage is TRBJ2-7; TRBD1 agrees at 8 bases. V was pared by 2 bases and J by 6 bases, with 7 bases of the junction left unmatched. Germline CDR1 is SGHRS and CDR2 is YFSETQ. The CDR3 runs to 14 residues.

This clone was seen a handful of times. The V and J genes are TRBV29-1 and TRBJ1-1; D uncertain. The CDR3 is made up of 11 amino acids. Germline values: CDR1 SQVTM, CDR2 ANQGSEA. Trimming took 7 bases from V and 3 from J, leaving 9 bases between them. CDR3 nucleotide sequence: TGCAGCGGGGCTACAGACACTGAAGCTTTCTTT. Its translation: CSGATDTEAFF.

The table lists this clone with a few counts. This chain uses TRBV23-1 with TRBJ2-7, with 7 positions matching TRBD1. TRBV23-1 is an ORF, with its function uncertain. V lost 6 bases and J lost 0; bases outside the gene matches: 5. This CDR3 is built from 14 residues. Here the CDR3 reads CASRKTGISYEQYF. The CDR3 nucleotides read TGCGCCAGCAGAAAGACAGGGATCTCCTACGAGCAGTACTTC.

This clone showed up just a few times. The J gene is TRBJ2-7, the V gene TRBV11-2, with a tentative D call TRBD2 (5 bases). Germline lookup yields CDR1 SGHAT and CDR2 FQNNGV. The CDR3 length is 14 residues. V dropped 1 base and J dropped 2 bases, with 9 bases sitting between them. CDR3 sequence reads: CASSLGEGTYEQYF. DNA for the CDR3: TGTGCCAGCAGCTTAGGAGAGGGAACCTACGAGCAGTACTTC.

The chain carries TRBV11-3 and TRBJ2-1; TRBD1 matches at 7 bases. V gave up 2 bases and J gave up 7 bases; unmatched junction bases: 5. Germline V gene data show CDR1 as SGHNT and CDR2 as YENEEA. CDR3 length: 14 residues. In DNA form, the CDR3 reads TGTGCCAGCAGCTTAAACAGGGGAGTAAATGAGCAGTTCTTC. Its translation is CASSLNRGVNEQFF.

In this sample, this clone turned up once. This rearrangement joins TRBV9 to TRBJ2-5; D perhaps matches TRBD2 (6 bases). The germline gives CDR1 SGDLS, CDR2 YYNGEE. V was cut by 3 bases and J by 1 base, with 10 bases left in between. This CDR3 has 14 residues. CDR3 region: CASSAGLTQETQYF. In DNA form, the CDR3 reads TGTGCCAGCAGCGCGGGACTCACCCAAGAGACCCAGTACTTC.

CDR3 sequence reads: CAISEWLAGVADTQYF. The CDR3 nucleotides read TGTGCCATCAGTGAATGGCTAGCGGGAGTAGCGGATACGCAGTATTTT. This chain links TRBV10-3 with TRBJ2-3; 10 bases fit TRBD2. V shed 3 bases, J shed 6 bases, and the junction held 9 bases outside the gene matches. The CDR3 has 16 residues. Germline V gives CDR1 ENHRY, CDR2 SYGVKD.

The chain couples TRBV11-2 to TRBJ2-7, with TRBD2 matching 11 bases. This CDR3 comprises 15 residues. Germline CDR1 is SGHAT and CDR2 is FQNNGV. V trimming: 5 bases; J trimming: 3 bases; junction bases outside the gene matches: 6. The CDR3 region is CASSPTSGSFYEQYF. The CDR3 bases are TGTGCCAGCAGCCCAACTAGCGGGAGCTTCTACGAGCAGTACTTC.

The chain employs TRBV7-9 and TRBJ1-1; D gene ambiguous. Deletions cut 1 base from V and 1 base from J, with 7 bases between. Per germline, CDR1 SEHNR and CDR2 FQNEAQ (reference sequence). The CDR3 length is 14 residues. The CDR3 nucleotides read TGTGCCAGCAGCTTAGGCGGTCAGAACACTGAAGCTTTCTTT. Translated: CASSLGGQNTEAFF.

The V and J genes are TRBV19 and TRBJ2-7; TRBD1 is a possible D gene (5 bases). The CDR3 contains 13 residues. The V end was cut by 8 bases, the J end by 6 bases, with 17 bases between. Germline V gives CDR1 LNHDA, CDR2 SQIVND (reference sequence). The CDR3 region has the DNA TGTGCCAGTCGCCAAGGAACAGGAGTCGAGCAGTACTTC. It encodes CASRQGTGVEQYF.

This chain links TRBV5-1 with TRBJ2-2; a weak D match, TRBD2 (6 bases). The germline V gene has CDR1 SGHRS and CDR2 YFSETQ. Trimming removed 3 bases at V and 7 bases at J, with 16 bases between. The CDR3 extends over 15 amino acids. As DNA, the CDR3 is TGCGCCAGCAGCTCTGCGGGGATAAGGGGCGGGGAGCTGTTTTTT. Its protein product is CASSSAGIRGGELFF.

This chain links TRBV27 with TRBJ2-1; 8 nucleotides agree with TRBD1. V lost 2 bases to trimming and J lost 10 bases; unmatched junction nucleotides: 7. Looked up from germline, CDR1 is MNHEY and CDR2 is SMNVEV (reference sequence). The CDR3 runs 14 residues. CDR3 protein: CASSLQGASLEQFF. As DNA, the CDR3 is TGTGCCAGCAGTTTACAGGGGGCTAGCTTAGAGCAGTTCTTC.

This clone was seen more than once but under ten times. The chain employs TRBV30 and TRBJ2-1; 14 bases align to TRBD2. Germline V gives CDR1 GTSNPN, CDR2 SVGIG (reference sequence). This CDR3 has 16 residues. V trimming: 3 bases; J trimming: 10 bases; junction bases outside the gene matches: 11. For the CDR3, the DNA is TGTGCCTGGAGACACACCGGGACTAGCGGGAGTGGGGAGCAGTTCTTC. This translates into CAWRHTGTSGSGEQFF.

The V and J genes are TRBV4-2 and TRBJ2-7; TRBD2 aligns across 11 bases. Unmatched junction bases numbered 6, after V lost 8 bases and J lost 0 bases. CDR3 length equals 15 residues. Germline loops: CDR1 LGHNA, CDR2 YNFKEQ. Here the CDR3 reads CASSTTSGDSYEQYF. The CDR3 DNA sequence: TGTGCCAGCTCCACGACTAGCGGGGACTCCTACGAGCAGTACTTC.

The chain employs TRBV6-5 and TRBJ1-4, with D possibly TRBD1 on 5 matching bases. Deletions cut 4 bases from V and 2 bases from J, with 11 bases between. Germline loops: CDR1 MNHEY, CDR2 SVGAGI. This CDR3 is built from 15 residues. CDR3 in DNA: TGTGCCAGCAGTTCAGCAGGGATGACTAATGAAAAACTGTTTTTT. Its translation: CASSSAGMTNEKLFF.

This chain links TRBV5-6 with TRBJ1-2; possible D gene TRBD1, 6 bases. CDR3 size: 13 residues. Germline assignment: CDR1 SGHDT and CDR2 YYEEEE. V lost 0 bases and J lost 3, with 6 bases in between. For the CDR3, the DNA is TGTGCCAGCAGCTTGGACAGGGACTATGGCTACACCTTC. Translating it yields CASSLDRDYGYTF. Drawing the rest from reference TRBV5-6 and TRBJ1-2, the complete variable domain is DAGVTQSPTHLIKTRGQQVTLRCSPKSGHDTVSWYQQALGQGPQFIFQYYEEEERQRGNFPDRFSGHQFPNYSSELNVNALLLGDSALYLCASSLDRDYGYTFGSGTRLTVV.